The present entry profiles one T cell receptor beta chain with its context. Which antigen it targets is not known. No much larger clone is present one base from it, and per-base qualities are unavailable. The time point label, read with the paper, signifies: week 35, safety follow-up. Every vaccine dose consisted of 300 ug of a 20-mer mutant IDH1 peptide in Montanide, administered subcutaneously together with topical imiquimod. Patients received eight vaccinations in weeks 1, 3, 5, 7, 11, 15, 19 and 23, corresponding to visits V03 through V10. The donors had newly diagnosed IDH1-mutant astrocytomas of WHO grade 3 or 4 that showed loss of nuclear ATRX. The samples were drawn from NOA16, a multicentre, single-arm, open-label phase I trial in Germany that tested a mutant IDH1 peptide vaccine in humans for the first time. Genomic DNA for TCRB sequencing was extracted from EDTA blood using the DNeasy Blood and Tissue Kit.

Deletion took 4 bases off V and 3 bases off J, with a span of 8 bases between the germline ends. CDR1 and CDR2, looked up from the germline V gene, are SGHDT and YYEEEE. The CDR3 runs 13 residues from the cysteine to the phenylalanine. The entry retains the CDR3 DNA only, 39 bases that are in frame from base 1. This record comes from a study of a mutant IDH1 vaccine in newly diagnosed glioma (dated by TCRdb to about 2021). Background for the entire study: In the chemotherapy-containing groups, vaccination started alongside temozolomide cycles, whereas in patients who had radiotherapy alone it started 4-6 weeks after radiotherapy. Of the 32 patients who were treated, approximately 60% were male and around 40% were female, and the mean age was about 40 years. Before enrollment, most patients had been given radiochemotherapy with temozolomide as standard therapy, while the rest had received either radiotherapy alone or temozolomide alone. The week-35 safety follow-up was designated visit V12, and the week-47 end of study was designated visit V13. Peripheral blood was drawn at six visits: V03 (baseline), V05, V07, V10, V12 and V13. Longitudinal TCRB deep sequencing was performed for some 25 treated patients wherever samples were available for exploratory analyses.

General conclusions and limits of the study: The authors noted that analyses of patient blood samples could not be reproduced because of sample limitations. PBMC samples for TCRB deep sequencing were selected based on availability. Across multiple MHC alleles, vaccine-induced immune responses were seen in around 94% of patients. Pseudoprogression seemed to be unrelated to changes in the top peripheral T cell clonotypes found by TCRB sequencing.

Libraries came from the immunoSEQ multiplex PCR assay. The hsTCRB Kit was used according to the manufacturer's protocol to amplify rearranged TCR beta chain sequences. TCRB libraries were sequenced on an Illumina MiSeq. The study's own analysis went as follows. The kit vendor's proprietary platform handled demultiplexing, trimming and gene mapping. TCRdb provides this immuneACCESS table in a form limited to in-frame rearrangements. Some clones are lacking; in checked studies, under half of them reflect an unresolved V gene, and why the rest are absent is not known. Clone size and V and J calls were adopted from that table, with D and trimming inferred from the DNA. A total of tens of thousands of clones appear in this sample, 76% of them only once. Together, the top ten hold more than 10% of the sample.

The sample was PBMCs, taken from a glioma patient whose treatment included an IDH1 peptide vaccine. This receptor was identified in a man aged 35-49 years with glioma. The chain is assembled from TRBV5-6 and TRBJ2-1, with the D gene not confidently named. DNA sequence: TGTGCCAGCAGCCCACCTAACTACAATGAGCAGTTCTTC. Translated, this gives CASSPPNYNEQFF. Extended through the reference TRBV5-6 and TRBJ2-1 proteins, this CDR3 yields the full variable domain: DAGVTQSPTHLIKTRGQQVTLRCSPKSGHDTVSWYQQALGQGPQFIFQYYEEEERQRGNFPDRFSGHQFPNYSSELNVNALLLGDSALYLCASSPPNYNEQFFGPGTRLTVL.